This T cell receptor beta chain was sequenced in a study of blood T cell repertoires in COVID-19 (dated by TCRdb to 2020 to 2021). Broadly, across the study: Collaborator samples came from the United States, Italy and Spain and covered acute and convalescent phases of COVID-19. The material from the prospective study consisted of cDNA or gDNA derived from T cells, B-cell-depleted T cells, or PBMCs. Subjects who had been exposed to COVID-19, were actively infected with it, or had recovered from it provided the deeply sampled blood TCRbeta repertoires that made up the dataset. The repertoires were released in a freely available public database intended as a resource for research on the immune response to SARS-CoV-2. Samples were obtained from the ongoing ImmuneRACE study (first 160 participants) and from approximately 1,200 subjects provided by 6 global collaborators. Nearly every sample came with metadata listing a de-identified subject ID, COVID-19 status, age in years and sex. Where available, HLA class I and class II types were taken from metadata supplied by the sample provider and were not determined by assay-based typing.

Each collaborating institution followed its own protocols to collect whole blood in K2EDTA tubes. For TCRbeta analysis, collaborator samples were shipped as frozen whole blood, as isolated PBMCs, or as DNA extracted from either sample type. The germline V gene sets CDR1 to KGHSH and CDR2 to LQKENI. The CDR3 runs 16 residues from the cysteine to the phenylalanine. Only the CDR3 region is kept as DNA, spanning 48 bases read in frame from base 1. Here V drops 3 bases and J drops 1 base, and the junction holds 8 bases not matched to any gene. About this clone: No cognate antigen has been identified for it. No much larger clone is present one base from it, and per-base qualities are unavailable.

The immunoSEQ Assay, a bias-controlled multiplex PCR, was used to amplify TCRbeta CDR3 regions from genomic DNA. Processing in the source paper ran as follows. Within the assay, amplification of reference gene primers was used to estimate how many nucleated cells each sample contained. Sequence reads were collapsed and filtered to measure the absolute abundance of every unique TCRbeta CDR3 rearrangement. For each sample, productive Simpson clonality was calculated as the square root of Simpson's diversity index across productive rearrangements. Not all clones reach the TCRdb copy of this immuneACCESS table, which keeps in-frame sequences only. Checked studies attribute under half of the gap to unresolved V genes and leave the rest unexplained. V and J calls plus clone size are reproduced from that table; the DNA served to infer D and trimming. In this sample the table shows 150,000 to 180,000 clones, 80% of which occur a single time. The ten largest clonotypes hold roughly 0.6% of the sample.

The full study reports these points: How much clinical and demographic metadata was included differed by source and by participant, and the metadata was provided uncurated.

Recombination joined TRBV18 with TRBJ1-1, with 7 bases in between that match TRBD1. The source is a man between 60 and 75 years old with acute or convalescent COVID-19. Sequenced material: peripheral blood. The DNA sequence is as follows: TGTGCCAGCTCACCCCTGAGTGGACAGGAGAACACTGAAGCTTTCTTT. It specifies CASSPLSGQENTEAFF.